The present TCR beta chain was sequenced within a study of technical replicates of blood from a handful of donors. Per germline, CDR1 SGHRS and CDR2 YFSETQ. The V gene lost 2 bases and the J gene lost 6 bases, with 15 bases spanning the gap. The CDR3 totals 15 residues. Generated by immunoSEQ multiplex PCR, the TCRdb table keeps only in-frame clones and is missing some. The sample lists 75,000 to 100,000 clones, 95% seen once, with roughly 0.28% in the top ten. V is TRBV5-1 and J is TRBJ2-1, with D perhaps TRBD2 (5 bases). The specimen was T cells isolated from PBMCs. The sequence was obtained from a human donor in good health. CDR3 sequence reads: CASSFEGAPSNEQFF. CDR3 DNA: TGCGCCAGCAGCTTTGAGGGAGCGCCGTCCAATGAGCAGTTCTTC.